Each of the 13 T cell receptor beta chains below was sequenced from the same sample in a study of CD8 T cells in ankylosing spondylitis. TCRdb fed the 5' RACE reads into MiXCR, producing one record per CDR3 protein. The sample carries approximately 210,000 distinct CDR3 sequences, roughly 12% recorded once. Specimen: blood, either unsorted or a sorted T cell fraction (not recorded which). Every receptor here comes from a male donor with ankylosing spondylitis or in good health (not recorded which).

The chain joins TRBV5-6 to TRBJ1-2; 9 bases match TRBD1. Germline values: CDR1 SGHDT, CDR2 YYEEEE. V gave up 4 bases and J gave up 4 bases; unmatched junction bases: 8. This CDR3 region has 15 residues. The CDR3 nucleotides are TGTGCCAGCAGCGCGGGACAGGGAGGGATCTATGGCTACACCTTC. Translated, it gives CASSAGQGGIYGYTF.

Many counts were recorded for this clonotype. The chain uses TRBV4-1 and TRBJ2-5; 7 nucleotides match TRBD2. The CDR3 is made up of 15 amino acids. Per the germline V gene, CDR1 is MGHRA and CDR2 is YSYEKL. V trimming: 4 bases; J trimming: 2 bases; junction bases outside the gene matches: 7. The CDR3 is CASSPGTTRQETQYF. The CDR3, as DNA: TGCGCCAGCAGCCCCGGGACTACGCGACAAGAGACCCAGTACTTC.

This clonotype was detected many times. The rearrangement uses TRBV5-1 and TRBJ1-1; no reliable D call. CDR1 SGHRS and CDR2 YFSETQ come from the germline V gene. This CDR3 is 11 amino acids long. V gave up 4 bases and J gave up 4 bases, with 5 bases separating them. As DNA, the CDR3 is TGCGCCAGCAGCACCCCCACTGAAGCTTTCTTT. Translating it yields CASSTPTEAFF.

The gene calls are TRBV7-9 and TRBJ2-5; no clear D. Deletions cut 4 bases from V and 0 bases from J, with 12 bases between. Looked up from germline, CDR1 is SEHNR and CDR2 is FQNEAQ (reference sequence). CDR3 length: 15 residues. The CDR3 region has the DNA TGTGCCAGCAGCTCCCCCCAGACAAACCAAGAGACCCAGTACTTC. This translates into CASSSPQTNQETQYF.

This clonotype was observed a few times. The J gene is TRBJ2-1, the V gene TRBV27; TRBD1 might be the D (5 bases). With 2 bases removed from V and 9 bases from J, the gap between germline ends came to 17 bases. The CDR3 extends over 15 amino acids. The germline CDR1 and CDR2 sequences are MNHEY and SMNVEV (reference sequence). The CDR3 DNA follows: TGTGCCAGCAGTTTACAGGGCCCCGGGCTGGGTGAGCAGTTCTTC. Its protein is CASSLQGPGLGEQFF.

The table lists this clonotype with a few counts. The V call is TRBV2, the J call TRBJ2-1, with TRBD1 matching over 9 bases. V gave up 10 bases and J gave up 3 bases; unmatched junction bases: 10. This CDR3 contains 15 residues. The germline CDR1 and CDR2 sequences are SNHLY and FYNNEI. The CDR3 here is CAIETGTGSYNEQFF. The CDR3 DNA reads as TGTGCCATCGAGACCGGGACAGGGAGCTACAATGAGCAGTTCTTC.

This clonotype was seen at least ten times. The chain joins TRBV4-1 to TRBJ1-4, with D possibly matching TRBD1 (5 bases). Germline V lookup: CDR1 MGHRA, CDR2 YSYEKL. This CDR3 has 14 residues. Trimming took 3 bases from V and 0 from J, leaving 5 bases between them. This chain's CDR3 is CASSQGATNEKLFF. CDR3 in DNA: TGCGCCAGCAGCCAGGGGGCAACTAATGAAAAACTGTTTTTT.

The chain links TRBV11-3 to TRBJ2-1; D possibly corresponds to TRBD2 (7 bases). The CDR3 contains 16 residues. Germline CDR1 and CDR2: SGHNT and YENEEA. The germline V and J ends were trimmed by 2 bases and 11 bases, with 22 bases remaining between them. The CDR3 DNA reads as TGTGCCAGCAGCTTACATGGCGGGGGCCCTGCCCCAAAGCAGTTCTTC. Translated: CASSLHGGGPAPKQFF. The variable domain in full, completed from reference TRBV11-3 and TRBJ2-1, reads EAGVVQSPRYKIIEKKQPVAFWCNPISGHNTLYWYLQNLGQGPELLIRYENEEAVDDSQLPKDRFSAERLKGVDSTLKIQPAELGDSAVYLCASSLHGGGPAPKQFFGPGTRLTVL.

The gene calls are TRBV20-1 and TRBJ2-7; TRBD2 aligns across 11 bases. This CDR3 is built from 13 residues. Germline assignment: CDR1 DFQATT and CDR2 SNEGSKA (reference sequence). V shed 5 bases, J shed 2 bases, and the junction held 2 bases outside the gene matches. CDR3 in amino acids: CSASTSGAYEQYF. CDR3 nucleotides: TGCAGTGCTTCGACTAGCGGGGCCTACGAGCAGTACTTC.

This CDR3 reads CASSKGAGRRTKNIQYF. DNA of the CDR3: TGTGCCAGTAGTAAGGGGGCGGGGAGGAGGACCAAAAACATTCAGTACTTC. The rearrangement links TRBV19 to TRBJ2-4, with D perhaps matching TRBD1 (7 bases). Germline CDR1 is LNHDA and CDR2 is SQIVND (reference sequence). The ends were cut back, 4 bases at V and 2 bases at J, with 18 bases in the middle. The CDR3 has 17 residues.

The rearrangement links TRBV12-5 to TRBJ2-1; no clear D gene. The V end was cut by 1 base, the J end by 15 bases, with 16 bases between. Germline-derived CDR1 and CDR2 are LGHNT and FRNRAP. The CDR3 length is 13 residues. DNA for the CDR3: TGTGCTAGTGGTTTGGACGAATTTCTCGAAAGGTTCTTC. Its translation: CASGLDEFLERFF.

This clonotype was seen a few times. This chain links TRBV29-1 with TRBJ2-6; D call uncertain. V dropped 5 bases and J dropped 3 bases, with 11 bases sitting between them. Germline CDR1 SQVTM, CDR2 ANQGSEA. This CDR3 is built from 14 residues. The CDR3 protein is CSVLLSSGANVLTF. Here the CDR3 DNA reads TGCAGCGTTCTTCTCAGTAGTGGGGCCAACGTCCTGACTTTC.

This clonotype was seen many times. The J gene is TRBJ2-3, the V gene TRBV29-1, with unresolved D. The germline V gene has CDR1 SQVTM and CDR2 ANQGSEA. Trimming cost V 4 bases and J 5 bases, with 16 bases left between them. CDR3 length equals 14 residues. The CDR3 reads CSVGRLDPGDTQYF. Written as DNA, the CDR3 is TGCAGCGTTGGAAGACTCGACCCGGGAGATACGCAGTATTTT.